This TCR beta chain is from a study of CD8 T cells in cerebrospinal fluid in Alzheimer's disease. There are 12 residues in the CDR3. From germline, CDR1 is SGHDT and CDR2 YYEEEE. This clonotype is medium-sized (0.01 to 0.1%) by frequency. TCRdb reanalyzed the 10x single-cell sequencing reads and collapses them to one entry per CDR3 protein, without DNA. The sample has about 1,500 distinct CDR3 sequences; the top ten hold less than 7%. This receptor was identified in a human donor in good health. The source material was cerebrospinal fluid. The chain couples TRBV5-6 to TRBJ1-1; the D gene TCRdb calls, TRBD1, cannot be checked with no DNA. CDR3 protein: CASSLRGNEAFF. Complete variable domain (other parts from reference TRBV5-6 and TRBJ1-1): DAGVTQSPTHLIKTRGQQVTLRCSPKSGHDTVSWYQQALGQGPQFIFQYYEEEERQRGNFPDRFSGHQFPNYSSELNVNALLLGDSALYLCASSLRGNEAFFGQGTRLTVV.